The T cell receptor beta chain under discussion was sequenced for a study of neurological immune-mediated disorders. There are many counts of this clonotype. Its specificity is unknown. CDR1 and CDR2 (germline): DFQATT, SNEGSKA (reference sequence). The CDR3 length is 13 residues. V was pared by 6 bases and J by 7 bases, with 8 bases of the junction left unmatched. Sequencing runs each generated in excess of 160 million TCR-beta sequences derived from 15-18 subjects. Using its own MiXCR run on the 5' RACE reads, TCRdb lists one record per CDR3 protein. The table includes 70,000 to 95,000 distinct CDR3 sequences, about a sixth detected once. Study findings and constraints: None of the CDR3 amino acid sequences found in expanded clones was shared across subjects. This suggests that the TCR-beta repertoires were private in all groups.

The chain recombines TRBV20-1 with TRBJ2-5; TRBD2 matches 10 bases. Sequenced input: PBMCs. This receptor was identified in a woman between 40 and 50 years old in good health. DNA of the CDR3: TGCAGTGCAAAAGCGGGGGGGCATGGGACCCAGTACTTC. This sequence encodes CSAKAGGHGTQYF.